This passage covers 25 T cell receptor beta chains from one sample sequenced in a study of blood T cell repertoires in COVID-19. The assay was immunoSEQ multiplex PCR, and TCRdb's table has in-frame clones only and misses some. There are around 500,000 clones in the sample; about nine tenths occur only once, and approximately 8.3% lies in the top ten. Material for sequencing was PBMCs or T cells enriched from blood (not recorded which). The receptors stem from a woman aged 60-70 years who had recovered from COVID-19.

The genes are TRBV4-1 and TRBJ1-4; D is unresolved. The CDR3 loop spans 15 amino acids. Germline-derived CDR1 and CDR2 are MGHRA and YSYEKL. The germline V and J ends were trimmed by 4 bases and 3 bases, with 12 bases remaining between them. CDR3 protein: CASSRPGWANEKLFF. The CDR3 DNA is TGCGCCAGCAGCCGCCCAGGTTGGGCTAATGAAAAACTGTTTTTT.

The rearrangement links TRBV5-1 to TRBJ2-5; 10 bases agree with TRBD1. The trim removed 3 bases at V and 5 bases at J, leaving 7 bases unmatched. In germline, CDR1 is SGHRS, CDR2 YFSETQ. There are 15 residues in the CDR3. CDR3 coding DNA: TGCGCCAGCAGCTCAGGACAGGGGGGAGGTGAGACCCAGTACTTC. The encoded protein is CASSSGQGGGETQYF.

The chain links TRBV6-5 to TRBJ2-7; a possible D gene is TRBD2 (6 bases). CDR3 length: 13 amino acids. V was cut by 2 bases and J by 3 bases, with 8 bases left in between. Germline CDR1 MNHEY, CDR2 SVGAGI. CDR3 loop: CASSYRGGYEQYV. CDR3 coding DNA: TGTGCCAGCAGTTACAGGGGAGGCTACGAGCAGTACGTC.

V gene TRBV19 combines with J gene TRBJ1-1; possible D gene TRBD1, 5 bases. Germline assignment: CDR1 LNHDA and CDR2 SQIVND (reference sequence). Trimming left V 3 bases short and J 2 bases short, with 7 bases between. The CDR3 runs to 13 residues. This CDR3 reads CASSMTENTEAFF. The CDR3 DNA reads as TGTGCCAGTAGTATGACAGAAAACACTGAAGCTTTCTTT.

V usage is TRBV19 and J usage is TRBJ2-7; maybe TRBD2 (7 bases). The CDR3 extends over 16 amino acids. Germline assignment: CDR1 LNHDA and CDR2 SQIVND (reference sequence). Deletions cut 5 bases from V and 3 bases from J, with 20 bases between. The CDR3, as DNA: TGTGCCAGTAGTCCTCGGGGGGCAGCGAGGGGCTACGAGCAGTACTTC. The encoded protein is CASSPRGAARGYEQYF.

The chain links TRBV19 to TRBJ1-1; D is unresolved. The length of the CDR3 is 12 residues. V lost 4 bases and J 7 bases, leaving 10 bases between the germline ends. Looked up from germline, CDR1 is LNHDA and CDR2 is SQIVND (reference sequence). The CDR3 sequence: CASSTRELEAFF. The CDR3, as DNA: TGTGCCAGTAGTACAAGAGAGCTTGAAGCTTTCTTT.

This rearrangement joins TRBV30 to TRBJ2-7, with unresolved D. Trimming pared 4 bases from V and 0 bases from J, leaving 16 bases between. The CDR3 is 15 residues long. Per the germline V gene, CDR1 is GTSNPN and CDR2 is SVGIG (reference sequence). The CDR3 loop is CAWTREQGYSYEQYF. As DNA, the CDR3 is TGTGCCTGGACTAGAGAACAAGGATACTCCTACGAGCAGTACTTC.

This chain links TRBV11-2 with TRBJ1-2, with D possibly matching TRBD1 (5 bases). Looked up from germline, CDR1 is SGHAT and CDR2 is FQNNGV. The CDR3 sequence is 16 residues long. Trimming shortened V by 5 bases and J by 2 bases, and 18 bases separated the two germline ends. CDR3 residues: CASSPHSGLLNYGYTF. The DNA of the CDR3 is TGTGCCAGCAGCCCTCACTCGGGACTCCTGAACTATGGCTACACCTTC.

CDR3 nucleotides: TGTGCCAGCAGCTTAAACAGTAGGCAGCCCCAGCATTTT. Translating gives CASSLNSRQPQHF. The chain is built from TRBV7-8 and TRBJ1-5; D unclear. This CDR3 has 13 amino acids. Germline V CDR1 and CDR2: SGHVS, FQNEAQ. The V end was cut by 2 bases, the J end by 7 bases, with 9 bases between. The full variable domain, in which reference TRBV7-8 and TRBJ1-5 provide the parts outside the CDR3, is GAGVSQSPRYKVAKRGQDVALRCDPISGHVSLFWYQQALGQGPEFLTYFQNEAQLDKSGLPSDRFFAERPEGSVSTLKIQRTQQEDSAVYLCASSLNSRQPQHFGDGTRLSIL.

The chain employs TRBV5-6 and TRBJ2-2, with D possibly being TRBD1 (6 bases). The CDR3 is made up of 16 amino acids. CDR1 is SGHDT, CDR2 YYEEEE, per germline. The V end lost 1 base, the J end lost 6 bases, and 16 bases lay between the germline ends. CDR3 loop: CASSLPGAGVAGELFF. The CDR3 DNA reads as TGTGCCAGCAGCTTGCCTGGGGCAGGGGTGGCCGGGGAGCTGTTTTTT.

The chain employs TRBV6-5 and TRBJ2-7; D perhaps matches TRBD1 (7 bases). The CDR3 consists of 13 residues. Per the germline V gene, CDR1 is MNHEY and CDR2 is SVGAGI. Trimming took 5 bases from V and 6 from J, leaving 14 bases between them. The CDR3 sequence is CASSPRGDSEQYV. The CDR3 nucleotides are TGTGCCAGCAGTCCAAGGGGGGACAGCGAGCAGTACGTC.

The chain's CDR3 is CASSIDLLYSYSNQPQHF. The CDR3 nucleotides are TGTGCCAGTAGTATAGATCTGTTATACTCATATAGCAATCAGCCCCAGCATTTT. The chain links TRBV19 to TRBJ1-5; unclear D gene. V was pared by 0 bases and J by 0 bases, with 15 bases between. In germline, CDR1 is LNHDA, CDR2 SQIVND (reference sequence). CDR3 length: 18 residues.

The chain combines TRBV15 with TRBJ1-1; no definite D call. This CDR3 has 14 residues. V was pared by 5 bases and J by 2 bases, with 12 bases between. The V gene's germline CDR1 is LNHNV and CDR2 YYDKDF (reference sequence). Here the CDR3 reads CATSGQPLNTEAFF. CDR3 DNA: TGTGCCACCAGCGGGCAGCCGCTAAACACTGAAGCTTTCTTT.

This sequence joins TRBV6-5 and TRBJ2-3; D is perhaps TRBD2 (7 bases). V was trimmed by 8 bases and J by 2 bases, leaving 11 bases between them. The CDR3 has 13 amino acids. CDR1 and CDR2 from the germline V gene are MNHEY and SVGAGI. The CDR3 nucleotides are TGTGCCAGCGCCGGGGGGCTCACAGATACGCAGTATTTT. As protein: CASAGGLTDTQYF.

This chain links TRBV2 with TRBJ1-1, with D possibly TRBD1 on 5 matching bases. The CDR3 contains 17 residues. The germline CDR1 and CDR2 sequences are SNHLY and FYNNEI. Trimming removed 7 bases at V and 4 bases at J, with 25 bases between. The CDR3 bases are TGTGCCAGCACCATTGGGCAGGTATCTTCGGGGGGCACTGAAGCTTTCTTT. It yields the protein CASTIGQVSSGGTEAFF.

The V and J genes are TRBV6-5 and TRBJ1-1; D is perhaps TRBD1 (5 bases). V was trimmed by 6 bases and J by 4 bases, leaving 12 bases between them. Germline V gene lookup returns CDR1 MNHEY and CDR2 SVGAGI. The CDR3 spans 13 residues. The CDR3 sequence is CASRMTAGTEAFF. CDR3 sequence (DNA): TGTGCCAGCAGGATGACAGCGGGCACTGAAGCTTTCTTT.

This clone has only one observation. V usage is TRBV9 and J usage is TRBJ1-1, with TRBD1 matching 7 bases. The CDR3 contains 15 residues. CDR1 is SGDLS, CDR2 YYNGEE, per germline. The V gene end was trimmed by 0 bases and the J gene end by 4 bases; junction bases not matched to a gene: 6. The CDR3 DNA reads as TGTGCCAGCAGCGTAGAGGCAGGGGGGAGCACTGAAGCTTTCTTT. Its protein product is CASSVEAGGSTEAFF.

This clone was recorded only once. The chain carries TRBV6-5 and TRBJ1-1; tentative D call: TRBD1 (5 bases). Per the germline V gene, CDR1 is MNHEY and CDR2 is SVGAGI. With 6 bases removed from V and 5 bases from J, the gap between germline ends came to 13 bases. The CDR3 has 13 amino acids. The DNA for the CDR3 is TGTGCCAGCAGCAGACAGCCTAGGACTGAAGCTTTCTTT. It is translated as CASSRQPRTEAFF.

This sequence joins TRBV14 and TRBJ1-3; maybe TRBD1 (5 bases). Deletions cut 4 bases from V and 2 bases from J, with 15 bases between. Germline loops: CDR1 SGHDN, CDR2 FVKESK. This CDR3 is 16 amino acids long. The CDR3 reads CASSPLGEGTGNTIYF. The CDR3 DNA sequence: TGTGCCAGCAGCCCCCTGGGGGAGGGCACTGGAAACACCATATATTTT.

V and J are TRBV9 and TRBJ1-4, with 7 bases identical to TRBD1. Germline trimming cut 0 bases from V and 8 bases from J; bases unmatched to any gene: 4. The CDR3 extends over 14 amino acids. The germline CDR1 and CDR2 sequences are SGDLS and YYNGEE. CDR3 bases: TGTGCCAGCAGCGTAGCTACAGGGGAGGAAAAACTGTTTTTT. It specifies CASSVATGEEKLFF.

The chain employs TRBV29-1 and TRBJ1-1; 7 nucleotides align to TRBD1. The germline V gene encodes CDR1 SQVTM and CDR2 ANQGSEA. The CDR3 sequence is 15 residues long. V was clipped by 6 bases and J by 7 bases; unmatched bases: 17. The CDR3 DNA is TGCAGCGTAACAGGGGCTCAGGCAAGGGGGTTTGAAGCTTTCTTT. Translating it yields CSVTGAQARGFEAFF. Drawing the rest from reference TRBV29-1 and TRBJ1-1, the complete variable domain is SAVISQKPSRDICQRGTSLTIQCQVDSQVTMMFWYRQQPGQSLTLIATANQGSEATYESGFVIDKFPISRPNLTFSTLTVSNMSPEDSSIYLCSVTGAQARGFEAFFGQGTRLTVV.

The rearrangement uses TRBV11-2 and TRBJ1-2; D remains ambiguous. Trimming shortened V by 5 bases and J by 4 bases, and 8 bases separated the two germline ends. CDR1 and CDR2 from the germline V gene are SGHAT and FQNNGV. CDR3 size: 12 residues. The CDR3 protein is CASSLGVYGYTF. CDR3 bases: TGTGCCAGCAGCCTCGGGGTCTATGGCTACACCTTC. Full variable domain (rest looked up from reference TRBV11-2 and TRBJ1-2): EAGVAQSPRYKIIEKRQSVAFWCNPISGHATLYWYQQILGQGPKLLIQFQNNGVVDDSQLPKDRFSAERLKGVDSTLKIQPAKLEDSAVYLCASSLGVYGYTFGSGTRLTVV.

The chain carries TRBV5-1 and TRBJ1-2; D is possibly TRBD1 (6 bases). Germline V lookup: CDR1 SGHRS, CDR2 YFSETQ. The CDR3 contains 15 residues. Deletions cut 2 bases from V and 4 bases from J, with 15 bases between. The CDR3 DNA reads TGCGCCAGCAGCTTACAGGGTGGTAAAGGCTATGGCTACACCTTC. It translates to CASSLQGGKGYGYTF.

This chain joins TRBV12-5 and TRBJ2-5, with D tentatively TRBD1 (5 bases). V was pared by 7 bases and J by 2 bases, with 11 bases between. CDR3 size: 13 residues. Per germline, CDR1 LGHNT and CDR2 FRNRAP. Here the CDR3 DNA reads TGTGCTAGTGTCGAAAGGGGTCAAGAGACCCAGTACTTC. This gives the protein CASVERGQETQYF.

V gene TRBV6-5 combines with J gene TRBJ1-2; D possibly corresponds to TRBD1 (5 bases). The ends were cut back, 2 bases at V and 4 bases at J, with 11 bases in the middle. CDR3 size: 14 residues. CDR1 and CDR2 from the germline V gene are MNHEY and SVGAGI. The CDR3: CASSYGGTGYGYTF. The CDR3 DNA is TGTGCCAGCAGTTACGGGGGGACGGGCTATGGCTACACCTTC.